These T cell receptor beta chains were read from a single sample in a study of T cells in Graves' hyperthyroidism and ophthalmopathy. TCRdb re-analysed the multiplex PCR reads in MiXCR, keeping a single row per CDR3 protein. The sample holds about 380,000 distinct CDR3 sequences, less than 15% seen once. Sample: blood. The receptors were sampled from a young man with Graves' hyperthyroidism that later progressed to Graves' ophthalmopathy. Each CDR3 is given with its conserved first and last residue. D genes are given only for firm matches. Where a row states a size, it is once, few, many or the class of an expanded clone; other rows omit it.

J: TRBJ2-5; size: many; D: TRBD1; V: TRBV2; DNA: TGTGCCAGCCAGGGGGTATTGACCCAGTACTTC; CDR3: CASQGVLTQYF
J: TRBJ2-3; size: many; D: TRBD2; V: TRBV7-3; DNA: TGTGCCAGCAGCCTAACTAGCGGGGCAGGAGATACGCAGTATTTT; CDR3: CASSLTSGAGDTQYF
J: TRBJ2-2; size: NA; D: NA; V: TRBV4-1; DNA: TGCGCCAGCAGCCAAGATGTCCTAGGGTCTACCGGGGAGCTGTTTTTT; CDR3: CASSQDVLGSTGELFF
J: TRBJ1-2; size: many; D: TRBD1; V: TRBV2; DNA: TGTGCCAGCGGGACAGTCGGCGACTATGGCTACACCTTC; CDR3: CASGTVGDYGYTF
J: TRBJ1-6; size: many; D: NA; V: TRBV12-3/TRBV12-4; DNA: TGTGCCAGCAGTGCTAATAGGCAGGGTGGTAATTCACCCCTCCACTTT; CDR3: CASSANRQGGNSPLHF
J: TRBJ2-1; size: once; D: NA; V: TRBV6-2/TRBV6-3; DNA: TGTGCCAGCAGTTACCTAGACAGACAAAATGAGCAGTTCTTC; CDR3: CASSYLDRQNEQFF
J: TRBJ1-2; size: NA; D: NA; V: TRBV30; DNA: TGTGCCTGGAGGGATGAAACTAACTATGGCTACACCTTC; CDR3: CAWRDETNYGYTF
J: TRBJ1-3; size: NA; D: TRBD1; V: TRBV29-1; DNA: TGCAGCGCTTCAGGGGGGACAGGGGGGTCTGGAAACACCATATATTTT; CDR3: CSASGGTGGSGNTIYF
J: TRBJ1-2; size: many; D: TRBD1; V: TRBV12-3/TRBV12-4; DNA: TGTGCCAGCAGCTTGACAGGGGGAGACTATGGCTACACCTTC; CDR3: CASSLTGGDYGYTF
J: TRBJ1-4; size: NA; D: NA; V: TRBV10-2; DNA: TGCGCCAGCAGTCTACCAGGGTCAACTAATGAAAAACTGTTTTTT; CDR3: CASSLPGSTNEKLFF